Following are 25 T cell receptor beta chains from one sample sequenced in a study of CD8 T cells in ankylosing spondylitis. TCRdb ran MiXCR on the 5' RACE reads and lists one entry per CDR3 protein. In the table there are about 130,000 distinct CDR3 sequences, about 6.5% of which are singletons. Sequencing input: blood, either unsorted or a sorted T cell fraction (not recorded which). The receptor source for this set is a male donor with ankylosing spondylitis or in good health (not recorded which).

Turning to this clonotype: A much larger clonotype is one base distant, so this may be a read error. V gene TRBV3-1 combines with J gene TRBJ2-3, with unresolved D. The CDR3 runs to 15 residues. Per germline, CDR1 LGHDT and CDR2 YNNKEL (reference sequence). V lost 8 bases to trimming and J lost 0 bases, with 15 bases between them. The CDR3 sequence is CASCLSATSTDTQYF. The CDR3 DNA follows: TGTGCCAGCTGCTTGAGCGCAACTAGCACAGATACGCAGTATTTT.

This clonotype was found many times. V and J are TRBV2 and TRBJ1-2; unclear D gene. Germline CDR1 and CDR2: SNHLY and FYNNEI. The CDR3 has 13 amino acids. Trimming took off 4 bases at V and 5 bases at J, with 11 bases between the two ends. The CDR3 sequence is CASSGPADYGYTF. CDR3 coding DNA: TGTGCCAGCAGTGGTCCGGCAGATTATGGCTACACCTTC.

This clonotype appeared many times. The rearrangement links TRBV24-1 to TRBJ2-1; D may be TRBD2 (6 bases). Per the germline V gene, CDR1 is KGHDR and CDR2 is SFDVKD. The V gene lost 4 bases and the J gene lost 10 bases, with 10 bases spanning the gap. CDR3 size: 12 residues. CDR3 in amino acids: CATSERDWEQFF. CDR3 DNA: TGTGCCACCAGTGAAAGGGACTGGGAGCAGTTCTTC.

There are many counts of this clonotype. The rearrangement joins TRBV28 to TRBJ2-7; unclear D gene. Trimming took 2 bases from V and 6 from J, leaving 8 bases between them. The length of the CDR3 is 12 residues. Germline CDR1 reads MDHEN; CDR2 reads SYDVKM. CDR3 sequence (DNA): TGTGCCAGCAGTTTAGGGTCCGCCGAGCAGTACTTC. Protein product: CASSLGSAEQYF. The whole variable domain, filled in from reference TRBV28 and TRBJ2-7, reads DVKVTQSSRYLVKRTGEKVFLECVQDMDHENMFWYRQDPGLGLRLIYFSYDVKMKEKGDIPEGYSVSREKKERFSLILESASTNQTSMYLCASSLGSAEQYFGPGTRLTVT.

This clonotype has a count of ten or more. The chain has TRBV7-2 and TRBJ1-3, with TRBD1 as a possible D gene (5 bases). CDR3 size: 15 residues. Between the trimmed V and J ends, which lost 5 bases and 7 bases, there was a span of 18 bases. Germline CDR1 is SGHTA and CDR2 is FQGNSA. CDR3 region: CASSPDGSSGNTIYF. In DNA, the CDR3 is TGTGCCAGCAGCCCCGACGGGAGCTCAGGGAACACCATATATTTT.

This clonotype was recorded at least ten times. The chain employs TRBV5-1 and TRBJ1-4; 9 bases line up with TRBD1. V dropped 0 bases and J dropped 4; count of bases not matched to a gene: 4. The length of the CDR3 is 16 residues. Per the germline V gene, CDR1 is SGHRS and CDR2 is YFSETQ. The DNA for the CDR3 is TGCGCCAGCAGCTTGGAGGGACAGGGAGGTAATGAAAAACTGTTTTTT. Its protein product is CASSLEGQGGNEKLFF.

The table lists this clonotype with many counts. The chain links TRBV20-1 to TRBJ1-1; no reliable D call. The germline V and J ends were trimmed by 4 bases and 5 bases, with 14 bases remaining between them. This CDR3 has 13 amino acids. Germline V gene data show CDR1 as DFQATT and CDR2 as SNEGSKA (reference sequence). In nucleotides, the CDR3 is TGCAGTGCTATGGCCGCCCGCCCGACTGAAGCTTTCTTT. It yields the protein CSAMAARPTEAFF.

This clonotype has ten or more counts. The chain carries TRBV28 and TRBJ1-4, with TRBD1 as a possible D gene (5 bases). The CDR3 sequence is 12 residues long. From germline, CDR1 is MDHEN and CDR2 SYDVKM. The V gene lost 3 bases and the J gene lost 8 bases, with 7 bases spanning the gap. CDR3 amino acids: CASSFREEKLFF. CDR3 DNA: TGTGCCAGCAGTTTCAGGGAAGAAAAACTGTTTTTT.

This clonotype was seen at least ten times. The J gene is TRBJ2-7, the V gene TRBV20-1; TRBD2 is a possible D gene (7 bases). The CDR3 contains 13 residues. Per the germline V gene, CDR1 is DFQATT and CDR2 is SNEGSKA (reference sequence). CDR3 in DNA: TGCAGCTTAGAAGGCGGGGGCGCCTACGAGCAGTACTTC. It specifies CSLEGGGAYEQYF.

This clonotype was counted at least ten times. V usage is TRBV20-1 and J usage is TRBJ2-7; the D is unclear. CDR1 and CDR2 from the germline V gene are DFQATT and SNEGSKA (reference sequence). This CDR3 comprises 14 residues. V was clipped by 0 bases and J by 0 bases, with 9 bases between them. Written as DNA, the CDR3 is TGCAGTGCTAGAGATCCCCGTAGCTCCTACGAGCAGTACTTC. Translated: CSARDPRSSYEQYF.

This clonotype was counted many times. V gene TRBV7-2 combines with J gene TRBJ2-1, with 8 nucleotides matching TRBD2. Germline CDR1 is SGHTA and CDR2 is FQGNSA. The CDR3 consists of 14 residues. With V trimmed by 4 bases and J by 11 bases, 10 bases remained unmatched. The CDR3 coding sequence is TGTGCCAGCAGCTCCGACTCCGGGGGGGGACAGCAGTTCTTC. This translates into CASSSDSGGGQQFF.

The sample holds many counts of this clonotype. The chain has TRBV14 and TRBJ2-3, with TRBD1 as a possible D gene (5 bases). This CDR3 is 14 amino acids long. The germline V gene has CDR1 SGHDN and CDR2 FVKESK. V lost 0 bases, J lost 2 bases, and 6 bases lay in between. The CDR3 sequence: CASSQDRATDTQYF. The CDR3 region has the DNA TGTGCCAGCAGCCAAGACAGGGCCACAGATACGCAGTATTTT.

This clonotype was recorded at least ten times. The chain joins TRBV20-1 to TRBJ2-1, with a tentative D call TRBD2 (6 bases). V was trimmed by 6 bases and J by 0 bases, leaving 12 bases between them. The CDR3 is made up of 14 amino acids. Germline-derived CDR1 and CDR2 are DFQATT and SNEGSKA (reference sequence). The CDR3 DNA reads as TGCAGTGCCGCGGCGGGGAGCTCCTACAATGAGCAGTTCTTC. Translated: CSAAAGSSYNEQFF.

This clonotype has a count of ten or more. This chain links TRBV20-1 with TRBJ2-2; 13 nucleotides line up with TRBD2. J lost 1 base, V lost 6 bases, and 2 bases had no gene match. The CDR3 has 15 amino acids. Per the germline V gene, CDR1 is DFQATT and CDR2 is SNEGSKA (reference sequence). The CDR3 reads CSAGTSGKNTGELFF. In DNA form, the CDR3 reads TGCAGTGCAGGGACTAGCGGGAAGAACACCGGGGAGCTGTTTTTT.

With regard to this clonotype: A much larger clone differs by one base, so this may be a read error. The gene calls are TRBV20-1 and TRBJ1-4; a weak D match, TRBD1 (5 bases). The CDR3 runs to 16 residues. V gave up 2 bases and J gave up 8 bases, with 21 bases separating them. Germline loops: CDR1 DFQATT, CDR2 SNEGSKA (reference sequence). CDR3 protein: CSARNSEGRLREKLFF. Written as DNA, the CDR3 is TGCAGTGCTAGAAATAGTGAGGGGCGGCTTAGAGAAAAACTGTTTTTT.

This clonotype was recorded at least ten times. This chain connects TRBV5-1 to TRBJ1-2, with 9 positions matching TRBD1. V trimming: 1 base; J trimming: 7 bases; junction bases outside the gene matches: 8. Germline CDR1 SGHRS, CDR2 YFSETQ. CDR3 length: 15 amino acids. CDR3 sequence reads: CASSLKTGGISGYTF. In DNA, the CDR3 is TGCGCCAGCAGCTTGAAGACAGGGGGTATCTCTGGCTACACCTTC.

This clonotype was observed at least ten times. This chain uses TRBV5-1 with TRBJ2-3; tentative D call: TRBD2 (6 bases). The CDR3 contains 17 residues. CDR1 is SGHRS and CDR2 is YFSETQ in the germline V gene. Trimming stripped 4 bases from V and 4 bases from J, with 22 bases between. For the CDR3, the DNA is TGCGCCAGCAGCCCCCTAGGCGGGGCCGTTTCATCAGATACGCAGTATTTT. It yields the protein CASSPLGGAVSSDTQYF.

The chain has TRBV6-1 and TRBJ2-3, with 12 bases lining up with TRBD2. The length of the CDR3 is 15 residues. The germline gives CDR1 MNHNS, CDR2 SASEGT. Germline trimming cut 7 bases from V and 6 bases from J; bases unmatched to any gene: 8. DNA for the CDR3: TGTGCCAGCACCTCTAGCGGGGGGGGAGTGGATACGCAGTATTTT. It codes for CASTSSGGGVDTQYF.

This clonotype was seen repeatedly, ten times or more. This chain joins TRBV5-1 and TRBJ1-1, with a tentative D call TRBD1 (6 bases). CDR1 and CDR2 (germline): SGHRS, YFSETQ. Trimming removed 0 bases from V and 3 bases from J, with 12 bases in between. The CDR3 runs to 15 residues. The CDR3 here is CASSLAGGQDTEAFF. The CDR3, as DNA: TGCGCCAGCAGCTTGGCGGGGGGCCAGGACACTGAAGCTTTCTTT.

The chain recombines TRBV30 with TRBJ2-1, with 7 nucleotides matching TRBD1. Germline CDR1 GTSNPN, CDR2 SVGIG (reference sequence). This CDR3 is built from 16 residues. J was trimmed by 3 bases and V by 2 bases; bases with no gene match: 10. The CDR3 DNA reads TGTGCCTGGAGTTACGACAGGGTACGGTTCTACAATGAGCAGTTCTTC. It yields the protein CAWSYDRVRFYNEQFF.

The chain carries TRBV5-5 and TRBJ1-4; TRBD1 aligns across 7 bases. This CDR3 region has 17 residues. The V segment lost 4 bases and the J segment 0 bases; nucleotides outside the gene matches: 9. Germline V CDR1 and CDR2: SGHKS, YYEKEE (reference sequence). CDR3 in amino acids: CASSRDRLSATNEKLFF. The CDR3 DNA sequence: TGTGCCAGCAGCCGGGACAGACTGTCGGCAACTAATGAAAAACTGTTTTTT.

This clonotype was recorded many times. The chain carries TRBV5-1 and TRBJ2-6; TRBD1 aligns across 8 bases. The V and J ends lost 4 bases and 4 bases, in that order; junction bases with no gene match: 4. The length of the CDR3 is 15 residues. CDR1 is SGHRS, CDR2 YFSETQ, per germline. Here the CDR3 reads CASSVTGVGANVLTF. CDR3 DNA sequence: TGCGCCAGCAGCGTGACAGGGGTCGGGGCCAACGTCCTGACTTTC.

This clonotype was counted many times. V usage is TRBV7-9 and J usage is TRBJ2-7; 7 bases are shared with TRBD2. The J segment lost 6 bases and the V segment lost 5 bases, leaving 4 bases of the junction unmatched. CDR3 length: 12 residues. Germline V gene lookup returns CDR1 SEHNR and CDR2 FQNEAQ (reference sequence). The CDR3 coding sequence is TGTGCCAGCAGCGAGGGAGGGATCGAGCAGTACTTC. Its protein is CASSEGGIEQYF.

At least ten counts were recorded for this clonotype. The V gene is TRBV20-1, the J gene TRBJ2-2; 7 bases are shared with TRBD1. This CDR3 has 15 amino acids. Looked up from germline, CDR1 is DFQATT and CDR2 is SNEGSKA (reference sequence). V was pared by 6 bases and J by 5 bases, with 12 bases of the junction left unmatched. The CDR3 sequence is CSAIPGTVITGELFF. The CDR3 nucleotides are TGCAGTGCGATCCCCGGGACAGTGATTACCGGGGAGCTGTTTTTT.

The J gene is TRBJ2-1, the V gene TRBV19; D possibly uses TRBD1 or TRBD2 (5 bases each). CDR1 is LNHDA, CDR2 SQIVND, per germline (reference sequence). There are 15 residues in the CDR3. With 3 bases removed from V and 10 bases from J, the gap between germline ends came to 19 bases. CDR3 in amino acids: CASSILGASIGEQFF. DNA of the CDR3: TGTGCCAGTAGTATTCTCGGGGCCTCTATCGGGGAGCAGTTCTTC.